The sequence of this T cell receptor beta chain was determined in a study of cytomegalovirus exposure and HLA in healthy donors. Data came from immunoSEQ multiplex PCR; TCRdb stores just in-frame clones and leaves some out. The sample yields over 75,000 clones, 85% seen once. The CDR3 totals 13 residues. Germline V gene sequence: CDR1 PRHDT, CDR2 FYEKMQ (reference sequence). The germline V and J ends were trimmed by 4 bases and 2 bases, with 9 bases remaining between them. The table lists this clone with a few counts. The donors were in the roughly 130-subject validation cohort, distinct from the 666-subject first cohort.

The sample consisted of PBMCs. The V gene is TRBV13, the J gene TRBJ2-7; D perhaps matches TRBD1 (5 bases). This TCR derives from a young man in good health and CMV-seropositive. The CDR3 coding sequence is TGTGCCAGCAGCTCGACAGCCACCTACGAGCAGTACTTC. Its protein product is CASSSTATYEQYF. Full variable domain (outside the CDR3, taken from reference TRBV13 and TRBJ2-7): AAGVIQSPRHLIKEKRETATLKCYPIPRHDTVYWYQQGPGQDPQFLISFYEKMQSDKGSIPDRFSAQQFSDYHSELNMSSLELGDSALYFCASSSTATYEQYFGPGTRLTVT.